Sequencing of this TCR beta chain was carried out in a study of technical replicates of blood from a handful of donors. Data came from immunoSEQ multiplex PCR; TCRdb stores just in-frame clones and leaves some out. The repertoire holds tens of thousands of clones, with over 85% as singletons. Germline assignment: CDR1 SGDLS and CDR2 YYNGEE. V was clipped by 0 bases and J by 0 bases, with 9 bases between them. This CDR3 has 15 residues. The specimen sequenced was T cells isolated from PBMCs. This clonotype was sampled from a human donor in good health. The V gene is TRBV9, the J gene TRBJ1-1; TRBD1 might be the D (6 bases). The CDR3 nucleotides read TGTGCCAGCAGCGTAGGTGGGGGCGTGAACACTGAAGCTTTCTTT. Translated, it gives CASSVGGGVNTEAFF. The variable domain in full, with the rest retrieved from reference TRBV9 and TRBJ1-1, is DSGVTQTPKHLITATGQRVTLRCSPRSGDLSVYWYQQSLDQGLQFLIQYYNGEERAKGNILERFSAQQFPDLHSELNLSSLELGDSALYFCASSVGGGVNTEAFFGQGTRLTVV.